The 5 T cell receptor beta chains below all came from one sample that was sequenced in a study of radiotherapy plus CTLA-4 blockade in lung cancer. Using immunoSEQ multiplex PCR, the repertoire was profiled, and TCRdb retains in-frame clones only, with some absent. The sample gives tens of thousands of clones, 70% to 85% of which show up once; more than 8.5% is in the top ten. The material sequenced was peripheral blood, taken from a patient treated with radiotherapy plus ipilimumab. The source is a human donor with non-small cell lung cancer who had a complete response to radiotherapy plus ipilimumab.

The V gene is TRBV6-1, the J gene TRBJ1-1, with 8 bases lining up with TRBD1. The CDR3 length is 15 residues. Looked up from germline, CDR1 is MNHNS and CDR2 is SASEGT. The J segment lost 2 bases and the V segment lost 6 bases, leaving 8 bases of the junction unmatched. The CDR3 here is CASRAGTGVNTEAFF. CDR3 nucleotide sequence: TGTGCCAGCAGAGCCGGGACAGGAGTTAACACTGAAGCTTTCTTT.

The rearrangement joins TRBV18 to TRBJ1-3; D is ambiguous. V was clipped by 8 bases and J by 1 base, with 15 bases between them. This CDR3 contains 15 residues. Germline V gene sequence: CDR1 KGHSH, CDR2 LQKENI. CDR3 DNA: TGTGCCAGCCATAGATTAGGAGCATCTGGAAACACCATATATTTT. It encodes CASHRLGASGNTIYF.

The chain couples TRBV7-9 to TRBJ1-2, with D perhaps matching TRBD1 (6 bases). The V gene's germline CDR1 is SEHNR and CDR2 FQNEAQ (reference sequence). Trimming took 8 bases from V and 3 from J, leaving 16 bases between them. The CDR3 runs to 14 residues. CDR3 sequence: CASALGGEHYGYTF. CDR3 nucleotides: TGTGCCAGCGCGTTAGGGGGGGAGCACTATGGCTACACCTTC.

The table lists this clone with a few counts. The chain combines TRBV27 with TRBJ2-3; 10 bases are shared with TRBD2. V was pared by 6 bases and J by 2 bases, with 5 bases of the junction left unmatched. The CDR3 totals 15 residues. The germline gives CDR1 MNHEY, CDR2 SMNVEV (reference sequence). The CDR3 here is CASRGTSANTDTQYF. For the CDR3, the DNA is TGTGCCAGCAGGGGGACTAGCGCGAACACAGATACGCAGTATTTT.

The V and J genes are TRBV5-1 and TRBJ2-3; the match to TRBD1 covers 11 bases. V lost 4 bases to trimming and J lost 0 bases; unmatched junction nucleotides: 4. CDR1 is SGHRS and CDR2 is YFSETQ in the germline V gene. The CDR3 is 16 residues long. The CDR3 is CASSPGQGGSTDTQYF. The CDR3 DNA is TGCGCCAGCAGCCCGGGACAGGGGGGGAGCACAGATACGCAGTATTTT.